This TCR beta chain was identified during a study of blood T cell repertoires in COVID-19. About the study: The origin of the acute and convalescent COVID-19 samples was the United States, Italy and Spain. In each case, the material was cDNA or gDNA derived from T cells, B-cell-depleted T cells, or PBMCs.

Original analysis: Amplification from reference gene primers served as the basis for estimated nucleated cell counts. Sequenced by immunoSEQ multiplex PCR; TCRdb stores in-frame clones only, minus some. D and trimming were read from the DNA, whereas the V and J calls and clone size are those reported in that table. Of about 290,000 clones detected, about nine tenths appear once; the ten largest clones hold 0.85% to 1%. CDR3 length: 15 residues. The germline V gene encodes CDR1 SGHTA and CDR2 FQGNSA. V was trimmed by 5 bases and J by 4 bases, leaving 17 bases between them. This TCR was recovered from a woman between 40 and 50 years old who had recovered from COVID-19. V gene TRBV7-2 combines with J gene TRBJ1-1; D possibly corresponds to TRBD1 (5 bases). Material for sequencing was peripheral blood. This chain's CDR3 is CASSIDAGGVTEAFF. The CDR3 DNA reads TGTGCCAGCAGCATAGATGCGGGGGGGGTCACTGAAGCTTTCTTT.